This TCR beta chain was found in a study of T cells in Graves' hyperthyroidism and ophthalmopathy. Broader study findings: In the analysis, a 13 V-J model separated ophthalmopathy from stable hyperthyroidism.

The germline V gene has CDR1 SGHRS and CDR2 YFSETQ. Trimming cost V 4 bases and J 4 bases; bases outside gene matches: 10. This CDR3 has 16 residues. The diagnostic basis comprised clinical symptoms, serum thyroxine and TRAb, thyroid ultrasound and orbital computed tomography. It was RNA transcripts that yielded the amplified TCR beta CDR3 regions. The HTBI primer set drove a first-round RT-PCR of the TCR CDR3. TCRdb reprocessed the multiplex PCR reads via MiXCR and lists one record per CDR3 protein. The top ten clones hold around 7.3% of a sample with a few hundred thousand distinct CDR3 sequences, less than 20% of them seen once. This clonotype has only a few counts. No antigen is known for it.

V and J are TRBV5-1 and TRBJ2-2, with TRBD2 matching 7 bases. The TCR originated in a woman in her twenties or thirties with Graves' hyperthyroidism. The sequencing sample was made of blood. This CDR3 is CASSPTSVRLTGELFF. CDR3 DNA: TGCGCCAGCAGCCCAACTAGCGTACGTCTCACCGGGGAGCTGTTTTTT.